Listed below are T cell receptor beta chains from one sample, sequenced in a study of beta chain features in type 1 diabetes. Using immunoSEQ multiplex PCR, the repertoire was profiled, and TCRdb retains in-frame clones only, with some absent. The sample consists of about 230,000 clones, around 10% of them appearing once. Sequencing was done on a sample of naive CD4+ T cells from blood. The receptors were sampled from a woman under 30 in good health. CDR3s include the opening cysteine and the closing phenylalanine or tryptophan. Fields, in order: J gene, D gene, V gene, clone size, CDR3 DNA, CDR3 protein. D genes are given only for firm matches. For some rows the clone size is stated as once, few or many, or as a class when expanded; others skip it.

j_gene: TRBJ2-5
d_gene: TRBD2
v_gene: TRBV18
abundance: NA
CDR3nt: TGTGCCAGCTCCCCTACTAGCGGGAGTGCGGAGACCCAGTACTTC
CDR3aa: CASSPTSGSAETQYF

j_gene: TRBJ1-2
d_gene: TRBD1
v_gene: TRBV6-1
abundance: NA
CDR3nt: TGTGCCAGCAGTGAAGGGACAGGAGCCTATGGCTACACCTTC
CDR3aa: CASSEGTGAYGYTF

j_gene: TRBJ1-4
d_gene: NA
v_gene: TRBV5-1
abundance: few
CDR3nt: TGCGCCAGCAGCTCCGGGACACTTGCAACTAATGAAAAACTGTTTTTT
CDR3aa: CASSSGTLATNEKLFF

j_gene: TRBJ2-1
d_gene: TRBD2
v_gene: TRBV7-2
abundance: NA
CDR3nt: TGTGCCAGCAATGGCGGGGGGGTTTACAATGAGCAGTTCTTC
CDR3aa: CASNGGGVYNEQFF

j_gene: TRBJ2-3
d_gene: NA
v_gene: TRBV6-1
abundance: few
CDR3nt: TGTGCCAGCAGTGAGATTTGGGGGGCAGATACGCAGTATTTT
CDR3aa: CASSEIWGADTQYF

j_gene: TRBJ1-5
d_gene: NA
v_gene: TRBV7-2
abundance: NA
CDR3nt: TGTGCCAGCACGGGGGTTAATCAGCCCCAGCATTTT
CDR3aa: CASTGVNQPQHF

j_gene: TRBJ1-2
d_gene: TRBD1
v_gene: TRBV29-1
abundance: many
CDR3nt: TGCAGCGTGGGACAGGGGCAAGGCTACACCTTC
CDR3aa: CSVGQGQGYTF

j_gene: TRBJ2-5
d_gene: NA
v_gene: TRBV5-1
abundance: few
CDR3nt: TGCGCCAGCAGCTTGGGGGACCTTGGAGGGGAGACCCAGTACTTC
CDR3aa: CASSLGDLGGETQYF

j_gene: TRBJ2-3
d_gene: NA
v_gene: TRBV5-4
abundance: NA
CDR3nt: TGTGCCAGCAGCTTCCTAGCCCCCGATACGCAGTATTTT
CDR3aa: CASSFLAPDTQYF

j_gene: TRBJ1-2
d_gene: TRBD1
v_gene: TRBV25-1
abundance: NA
CDR3nt: TGTGCCAGCAGAGCTAGGGACAGGGGGGCCGGGAGTGGCTACACCTTC
CDR3aa: CASRARDRGAGSGYTF

j_gene: TRBJ2-7
d_gene: TRBD1
v_gene: TRBV5-1
abundance: few
CDR3nt: TGCGCCAGCACCCGGACAGGGGCGGAAGAGCAGTACTTC
CDR3aa: CASTRTGAEEQYF

j_gene: TRBJ2-3
d_gene: TRBD2
v_gene: TRBV9
abundance: few
CDR3nt: TGTGCCAGCAGCGCCTCAGGACTAGCGTTCACAGATACGCAGTATTTT
CDR3aa: CASSASGLAFTDTQYF

j_gene: TRBJ1-6
d_gene: TRBD1
v_gene: TRBV6-5
abundance: few
CDR3nt: TGTGCCAGCAGTTACCGACAGGGGGTGAGGGATTCACCCCTCCACTTT
CDR3aa: CASSYRQGVRDSPLHF

j_gene: TRBJ2-1
d_gene: NA
v_gene: TRBV5-1
abundance: NA
CDR3nt: TGCGCCAGCAGCCCGTTACAGGGTTACAATGAGCAGTTCTTC
CDR3aa: CASSPLQGYNEQFF